This T cell receptor (beta chain) came from a study of beta chain features in type 1 diabetes. Regarding this clone: Its target is unknown.

Whole-study results and caveats: Among all four CD4+ subsets, Type 1 diabetes patients had TCRB CDR3s that were moderately but significantly shorter. Shorter templates may be favored by PCR, equally so in patients and controls.

Sequenced material consisted of expressed TCRB transcripts (all of the isolated RNA was reverse transcribed). Assay: immunoSEQ multiplex PCR; the TCRdb copy retains only in-frame clones and omits some. The repertoire includes around 160,000 clones, about 8.1% of them detected once, and approximately 0.54% sits in the top ten. The length of the CDR3 is 14 residues. The germline V gene has CDR1 SNHLY and CDR2 FYNNEI. V was clipped by 8 bases and J by 4 bases, with 16 bases between them. The sequence derives from a woman between 18 and 29 years old with type 1 diabetes. Source material: central memory CD4+ T cells from blood. The rearrangement joins TRBV2 to TRBJ2-3, with D tentatively TRBD2 (5 bases). CDR3 region: CASAWTGVPDTQYF. For the CDR3, the DNA is TGTGCCAGCGCCTGGACTGGGGTCCCAGATACGCAGTATTTT.